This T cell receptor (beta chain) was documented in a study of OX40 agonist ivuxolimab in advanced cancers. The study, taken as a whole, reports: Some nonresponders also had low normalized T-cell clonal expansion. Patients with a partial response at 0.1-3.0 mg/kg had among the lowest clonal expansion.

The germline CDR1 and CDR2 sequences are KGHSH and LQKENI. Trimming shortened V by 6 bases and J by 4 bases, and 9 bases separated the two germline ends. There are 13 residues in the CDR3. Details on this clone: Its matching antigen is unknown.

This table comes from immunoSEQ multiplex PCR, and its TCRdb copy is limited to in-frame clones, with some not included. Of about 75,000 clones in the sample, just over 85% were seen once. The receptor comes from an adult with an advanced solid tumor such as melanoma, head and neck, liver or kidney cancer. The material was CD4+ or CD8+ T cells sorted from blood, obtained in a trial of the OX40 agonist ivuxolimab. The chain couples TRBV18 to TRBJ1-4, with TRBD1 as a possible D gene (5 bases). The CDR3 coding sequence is TGTGCCAGCTCTTCAGGGATTAATGAAAAACTGTTTTTT. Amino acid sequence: CASSSGINEKLFF.